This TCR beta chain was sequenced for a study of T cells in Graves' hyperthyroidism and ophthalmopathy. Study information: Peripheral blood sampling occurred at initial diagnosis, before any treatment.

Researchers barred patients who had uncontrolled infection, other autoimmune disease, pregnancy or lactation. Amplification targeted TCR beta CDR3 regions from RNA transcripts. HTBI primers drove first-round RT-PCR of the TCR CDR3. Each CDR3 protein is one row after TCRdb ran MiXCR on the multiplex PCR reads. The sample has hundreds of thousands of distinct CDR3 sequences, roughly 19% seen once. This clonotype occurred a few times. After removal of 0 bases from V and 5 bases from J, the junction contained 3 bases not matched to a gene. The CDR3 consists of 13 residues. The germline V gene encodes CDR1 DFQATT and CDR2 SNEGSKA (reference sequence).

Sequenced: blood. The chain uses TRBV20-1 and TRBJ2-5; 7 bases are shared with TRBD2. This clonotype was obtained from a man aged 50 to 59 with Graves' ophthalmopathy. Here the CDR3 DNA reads TGCAGTGCTAGAGATTTACTAGCGGAGACCCAGTACTTC. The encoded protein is CSARDLLAETQYF.